The 20 T cell receptor beta chains below come from one sample, sequenced in a study of cytomegalovirus exposure and HLA in healthy donors. Method: immunoSEQ multiplex PCR; TCRdb's copy keeps in-frame clones and lacks some. The table has some 68,000 clones, over 85% seen once. The sequencing sample was made of PBMCs. These receptors came from a man younger than 30 in good health and CMV-seropositive.

V and J are TRBV6-6 and TRBJ2-5; TRBD2 might be the D (6 bases). Trimming pared 7 bases from V and 6 bases from J, leaving 9 bases between. Germline CDR1 MNHNY, CDR2 SVGAGI (reference sequence). This CDR3 is 11 amino acids long. CDR3 DNA: TGTGCCAGCAATAGCGGAAAGACCCAGTACTTC. Translation gives CASNSGKTQYF.

V gene TRBV11-2 combines with J gene TRBJ2-3; D possibly corresponds to TRBD2 (7 bases). V was pared by 3 bases and J by 4 bases, with 11 bases between. The germline V gene has CDR1 SGHAT and CDR2 FQNNGV. The CDR3 has 14 residues. The CDR3 protein is CASSFSGGPDTQYF. The CDR3, as DNA: TGTGCCAGCAGCTTTTCGGGGGGCCCAGATACGCAGTATTTT.

The J gene is TRBJ2-7, the V gene TRBV5-4, with TRBD1 matching over 9 bases. The CDR3 consists of 15 residues. The V gene end was trimmed by 3 bases and the J gene end by 3 bases; junction bases not matched to a gene: 7. The V gene's germline CDR1 is SGHNT and CDR2 YYREEE (reference sequence). The CDR3 DNA reads TGTGCCAGCAGCTGGGGACAGGGCGATTTCTACGAGCAGTACTTC. Amino acid sequence: CASSWGQGDFYEQYF.

The chain uses TRBV28 and TRBJ2-5; tentatively, D is TRBD1 (5 bases). Between the trimmed V and J ends, which lost 5 bases and 5 bases, there was a span of 9 bases. Germline V CDR1 and CDR2: MDHEN, SYDVKM. The CDR3 is made up of 12 amino acids. DNA for the CDR3: TGTGCCAGCAGTACGTACAGGGAGACCCAGTACTTC. It is translated as CASSTYRETQYF.

The chain links TRBV6-6 to TRBJ2-7, with D possibly being TRBD2 (6 bases). V lost 1 base, J lost 4 bases, and 8 bases lay in between. Germline CDR1 and CDR2: MNHNY and SVGAGI (reference sequence). This CDR3 has 13 amino acids. CDR3 protein: CASSYFSGYEQYF. The CDR3 region has the DNA TGTGCCAGCAGTTACTTTAGCGGTTACGAGCAGTACTTC.

The rearrangement uses TRBV5-1 and TRBJ2-7; 9 nucleotides line up with TRBD2. With 5 bases clipped from V and 6 bases from J, the junction kept 9 bases outside the gene matches. This CDR3 has 14 amino acids. Germline-derived CDR1 and CDR2 are SGHRS and YFSETQ. This CDR3 reads CASSPGTSPPEQYF. The CDR3 DNA is TGCGCCAGCAGTCCCGGGACTAGCCCGCCCGAGCAGTACTTC.

The rearrangement uses TRBV5-1 and TRBJ1-2, with TRBD1 matching 10 bases. Per germline, CDR1 SGHRS and CDR2 YFSETQ. This CDR3 comprises 13 residues. Trimming took 7 bases from V and 7 from J; bases not matched to a gene: 7. The CDR3 is CASRTGGKGGYTF. The CDR3 region has the DNA TGCGCCAGCCGGACAGGGGGGAAGGGTGGCTACACCTTC.

The gene calls are TRBV19 and TRBJ1-1, with 7 bases fitting TRBD1. In germline, CDR1 is LNHDA, CDR2 SQIVND (reference sequence). This CDR3 region has 13 residues. Trimming took 4 bases from V and 5 from J; bases not matched to a gene: 4. The CDR3 DNA sequence: TGTGCCAGTAGTACCCAGACAGGGACTGAAGCTTTCTTT. Amino acids: CASSTQTGTEAFF. The variable domain in full, completed from reference TRBV19 and TRBJ1-1, reads DGGITQSPKYLFRKEGQNVTLSCEQNLNHDAMYWYRQDPGQGLRLIYYSQIVNDFQKGDIAEGYSVSREKKESFPLTVTSAQKNPTAFYLCASSTQTGTEAFFGQGTRLTVV.

This clone was observed once. The chain joins TRBV2 to TRBJ1-5; TRBD1 is a possible D gene (6 bases). V lost 7 bases, J lost 2 bases, and 21 bases lay in between. CDR3 length: 17 residues. Looked up from germline, CDR1 is SNHLY and CDR2 is FYNNEI. For the CDR3, the DNA is TGTGCCAGCACCGGGGGGGCAGGGTGGGCTGGCAATCAGCCCCAGCATTTT. This translates into CASTGGAGWAGNQPQHF.

The chain carries TRBV10-1 and TRBJ1-1; possibly TRBD1 for D (5 bases). V was trimmed by 7 bases and J by 1 base, leaving 10 bases between them. Per germline, CDR1 WNHNN and CDR2 SYGVQD (reference sequence). This CDR3 spans 13 amino acids. CDR3 loop: CASMLGQNTEAFF. CDR3 in DNA: TGCGCCAGCATGCTTGGACAGAACACTGAAGCTTTCTTT.

This chain connects TRBV11-3 to TRBJ1-6, with a possible D match to TRBD1 (6 bases). The CDR3 runs 14 residues. V was pared by 1 base and J by 10 bases, with 11 bases between. Germline assignment: CDR1 SGHNT and CDR2 YENEEA. The CDR3 is CASSLVPGESPLHF. The CDR3, as DNA: TGTGCCAGCAGCTTAGTCCCAGGGGAATCACCCCTCCACTTT. Full variable domain (remainder filled in from reference TRBV11-3 and TRBJ1-6): EAGVVQSPRYKIIEKKQPVAFWCNPISGHNTLYWYLQNLGQGPELLIRYENEEAVDDSQLPKDRFSAERLKGVDSTLKIQPAELGDSAVYLCASSLVPGESPLHFGNGTRLTVT.

The genes are TRBV5-1 and TRBJ2-1; 16 positions match TRBD2. The CDR3 spans 16 residues. Germline V CDR1 and CDR2: SGHRS, YFSETQ. V dropped 4 bases and J dropped 5; count of bases not matched to a gene: 3. The CDR3 DNA follows: TGCGCCAGCAGCACGGGGACTAGCGGGAGGGACAATGAGCAGTTCTTC. Residues: CASSTGTSGRDNEQFF.

The chain recombines TRBV7-9 with TRBJ2-1; TRBD1 matches 8 bases. CDR1 is SEHNR and CDR2 is FQNEAQ in the germline V gene (reference sequence). The CDR3 has 16 residues. The V and J ends lost 3 bases and 5 bases, in that order; junction bases with no gene match: 9. DNA of the CDR3: TGTGCCAGCAGCTTGTGGTCCGGGACAGGAAACAATGAGCAGTTCTTC. Translated, it gives CASSLWSGTGNNEQFF.

The gene calls are TRBV7-2 and TRBJ1-2, with TRBD1 identical over 9 bases. This CDR3 spans 16 amino acids. Trimming at V came to 4 bases and at J to 6 bases, leaving 12 bases not matched to a gene. Germline V gene data show CDR1 as SGHTA and CDR2 as FQGNSA. The CDR3 DNA reads as TGTGCCAGCAGCTCGATTTCGGACAGGGGCGCCCATGGCTACACCTTC. This translates into CASSSISDRGAHGYTF.

V gene TRBV28 combines with J gene TRBJ2-7; TRBD2 agrees at 7 bases. With V trimmed by 11 bases and J by 6 bases, 7 bases remained unmatched. Germline CDR1 MDHEN, CDR2 SYDVKM. This CDR3 is built from 11 residues. The CDR3 DNA follows: TGTGCCTCGGACGGGGGGACCGAGCAGTACTTC. Protein: CASDGGTEQYF.

The chain carries TRBV7-2 and TRBJ2-1, with TRBD2 as a possible D gene (5 bases). This CDR3 comprises 16 residues. Germline V gene sequence: CDR1 SGHTA, CDR2 FQGNSA. Trimming left V 4 bases short and J 5 bases short, with 18 bases between. The CDR3 nucleotides read TGTGCCAGCAGCTCCCCAGAGGGATACCTAAACAATGAGCAGTTCTTC. Encoded protein: CASSSPEGYLNNEQFF.

The gene calls are TRBV11-2 and TRBJ2-3; a weak D match, TRBD1 (5 bases). V gave up 5 bases and J gave up 9 bases, with 12 bases separating them. CDR1 SGHAT and CDR2 FQNNGV come from the germline V gene. The CDR3 runs to 12 residues. The DNA for the CDR3 is TGTGCCAGCAGCCCCACACGGACAACGCAGTATTTT. This translates into CASSPTRTTQYF.

V gene TRBV14 combines with J gene TRBJ2-7; D is perhaps TRBD1 (6 bases). CDR3 size: 14 residues. V was shortened by 3 bases and J by 1 base, with 10 bases between the two germline ends. The germline gives CDR1 SGHDN, CDR2 FVKESK. The CDR3 region has the DNA TGTGCCAGCAGCCAGATCAGGGGATCCTACGAGCAGTACTTC. It yields the protein CASSQIRGSYEQYF. The full variable domain, its missing parts supplied by reference TRBV14 and TRBJ2-7, is EAGVTQFPSHSVIEKGQTVTLRCDPISGHDNLYWYRRVMGKEIKFLLHFVKESKQDESGMPNNRFLAERTGGTYSTLKVQPAELEDSGVYFCASSQIRGSYEQYFGPGTRLTVT.

This chain links TRBV7-9 with TRBJ1-2, with 7 bases matching TRBD1. The germline CDR1 and CDR2 sequences are SEHNR and FQNEAQ (reference sequence). There are 14 residues in the CDR3. J lost 5 bases, V lost 3 bases, and 6 bases had no gene match. CDR3 DNA sequence: TGTGCCAGCAGCTTCGGGACAGCCTCTTATGGCTACACCTTC. Protein product: CASSFGTASYGYTF. Full variable domain (remainder filled in from reference TRBV7-9 and TRBJ1-2): DTGVSQNPRHKITKRGQNVTFRCDPISEHNRLYWYRQTLGQGPEFLTYFQNEAQLEKSRLLSDRFSAERPKGSFSTLEIQRTEQGDSAMYLCASSFGTASYGYTFGSGTRLTVV.

The V and J genes are TRBV29-1 and TRBJ2-5, with D unresolved. The V gene's germline CDR1 is SQVTM and CDR2 ANQGSEA. The CDR3 is 12 amino acids. V was clipped by 3 bases and J by 0 bases, with 5 bases between them. CDR3 residues: CSVDKNQETQYF. The CDR3 bases are TGCAGCGTTGATAAAAACCAAGAGACCCAGTACTTC.